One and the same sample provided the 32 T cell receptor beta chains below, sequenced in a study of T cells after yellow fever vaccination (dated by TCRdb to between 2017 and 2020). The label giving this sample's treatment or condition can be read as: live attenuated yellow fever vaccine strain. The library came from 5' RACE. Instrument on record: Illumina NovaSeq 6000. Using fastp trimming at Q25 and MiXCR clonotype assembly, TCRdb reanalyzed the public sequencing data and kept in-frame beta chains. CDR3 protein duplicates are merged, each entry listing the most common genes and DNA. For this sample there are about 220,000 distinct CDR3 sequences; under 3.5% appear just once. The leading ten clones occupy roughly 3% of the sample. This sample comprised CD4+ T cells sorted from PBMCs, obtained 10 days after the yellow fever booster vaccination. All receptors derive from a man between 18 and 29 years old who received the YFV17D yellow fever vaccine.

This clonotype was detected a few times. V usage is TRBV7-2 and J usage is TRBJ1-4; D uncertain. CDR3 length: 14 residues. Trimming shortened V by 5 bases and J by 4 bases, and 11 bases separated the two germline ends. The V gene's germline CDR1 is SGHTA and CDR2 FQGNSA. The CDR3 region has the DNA TGTGCCAGCAGCATACAGCGAGTTAATGAAAAACTGTTTTTT. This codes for CASSIQRVNEKLFF.

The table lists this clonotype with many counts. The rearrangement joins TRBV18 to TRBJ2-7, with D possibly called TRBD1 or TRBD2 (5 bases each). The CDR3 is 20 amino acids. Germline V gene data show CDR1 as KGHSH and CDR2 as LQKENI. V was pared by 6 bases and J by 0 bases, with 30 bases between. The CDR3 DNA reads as TGTGCCAGCTCGACTACCGGGACGGCCCCATCTAACCAGAGCTCCTACGAGCAGTACGTC. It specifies CASSTTGTAPSNQSSYEQYV.

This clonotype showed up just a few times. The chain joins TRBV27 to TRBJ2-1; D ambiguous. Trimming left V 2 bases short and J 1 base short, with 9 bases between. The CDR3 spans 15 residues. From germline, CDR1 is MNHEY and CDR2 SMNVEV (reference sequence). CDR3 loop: CASSLKGQSYNEQFF. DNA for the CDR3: TGTGCCAGCAGTTTAAAGGGTCAGTCCTACAATGAGCAGTTCTTC.

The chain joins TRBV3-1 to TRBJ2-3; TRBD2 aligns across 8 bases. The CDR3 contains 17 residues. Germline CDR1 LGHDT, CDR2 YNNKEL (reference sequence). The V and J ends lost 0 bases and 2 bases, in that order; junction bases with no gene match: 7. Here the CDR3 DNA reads TGTGCCAGCAGCCAAGAAGCAGCGGGGGCCTCCACAGATACGCAGTATTTT. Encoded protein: CASSQEAAGASTDTQYF.

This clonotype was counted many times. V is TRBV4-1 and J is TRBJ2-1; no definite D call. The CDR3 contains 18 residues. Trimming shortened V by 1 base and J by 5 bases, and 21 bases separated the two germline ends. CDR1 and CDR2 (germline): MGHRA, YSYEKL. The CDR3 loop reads CASSQVDLGFAAHNEQFF. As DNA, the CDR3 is TGCGCCAGCAGCCAAGTTGATCTGGGATTCGCCGCTCACAATGAGCAGTTCTTC.

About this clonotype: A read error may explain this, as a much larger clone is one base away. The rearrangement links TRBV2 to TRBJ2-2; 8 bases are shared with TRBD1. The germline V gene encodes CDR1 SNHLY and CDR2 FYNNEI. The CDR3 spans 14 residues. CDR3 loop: CTSTGQGNTGELFF. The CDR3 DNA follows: TGTACCAGCACTGGACAGGGGAACACCGGGGAGCTGTTTTTT.

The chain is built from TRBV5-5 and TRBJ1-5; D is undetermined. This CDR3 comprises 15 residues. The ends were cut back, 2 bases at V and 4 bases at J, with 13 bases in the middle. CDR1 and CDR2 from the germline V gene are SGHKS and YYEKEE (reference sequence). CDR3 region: CASSFGGGRNQPQHF. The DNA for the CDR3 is TGTGCCAGCAGCTTTGGCGGAGGCAGAAATCAGCCCCAGCATTTT.

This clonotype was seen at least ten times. The CDR3 sequence: CASSLRQDSGNTIYF. Written as DNA, the CDR3 is TGTGCCAGCAGCCTTCGACAGGACTCTGGAAACACCATATATTTT. The J gene is TRBJ1-3, the V gene TRBV7-9; tentative D call: TRBD1 (6 bases). Germline V gene data show CDR1 as SEHNR and CDR2 as FQNEAQ (reference sequence). The CDR3 runs 15 residues. The V end lost 5 bases, the J end lost 0 bases, and 11 bases lay between the germline ends.

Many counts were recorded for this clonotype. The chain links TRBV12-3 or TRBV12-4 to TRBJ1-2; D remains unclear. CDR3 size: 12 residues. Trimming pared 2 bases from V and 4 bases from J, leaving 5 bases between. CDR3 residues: CASSLQLYGYTF. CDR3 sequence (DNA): TGTGCCAGCAGTTTACAGCTCTATGGCTACACCTTC.

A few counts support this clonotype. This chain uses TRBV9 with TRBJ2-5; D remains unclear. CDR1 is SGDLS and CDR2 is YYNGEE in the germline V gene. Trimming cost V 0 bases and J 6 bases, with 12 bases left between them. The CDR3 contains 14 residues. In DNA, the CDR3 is TGTGCCAGCAGCGTAGCCGAGATTATGAAGACCCAGTACTTC. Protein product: CASSVAEIMKTQYF.

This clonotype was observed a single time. The CDR3 spells CASSPTPGTTTNEKLFF. Written as DNA, the CDR3 is TGTGCCAGCAGCCCAACTCCCGGGACAACAACTAATGAAAAACTGTTTTTT. V and J are TRBV11-3 and TRBJ1-4; the D gene is possibly TRBD1 (6 bases). The CDR3 runs 17 residues. CDR1 SGHNT and CDR2 YENEEA come from the germline V gene. V was trimmed by 5 bases and J by 0 bases, leaving 16 bases between them.

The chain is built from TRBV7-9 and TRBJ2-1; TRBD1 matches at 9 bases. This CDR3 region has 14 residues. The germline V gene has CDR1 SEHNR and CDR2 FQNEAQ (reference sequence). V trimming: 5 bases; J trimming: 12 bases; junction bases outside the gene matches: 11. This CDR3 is CASSPGQGVPVQFF. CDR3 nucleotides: TGTGCCAGCAGCCCGGGACAGGGAGTCCCAGTGCAGTTCTTC.

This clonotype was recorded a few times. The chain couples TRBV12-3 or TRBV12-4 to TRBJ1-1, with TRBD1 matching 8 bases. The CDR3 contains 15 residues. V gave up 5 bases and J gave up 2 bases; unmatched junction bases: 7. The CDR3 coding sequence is TGTGCCAGCAGTCCAGGGGACAGGTTAAACACTGAAGCTTTCTTT. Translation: CASSPGDRLNTEAFF.

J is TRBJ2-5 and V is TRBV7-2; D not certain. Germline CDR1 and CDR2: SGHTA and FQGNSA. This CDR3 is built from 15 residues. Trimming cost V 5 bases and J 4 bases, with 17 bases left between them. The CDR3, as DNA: TGTGCCAGCAGCCCCGCGGCGGCTCTACGAGAGACCCAGTACTTC. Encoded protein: CASSPAAALRETQYF.

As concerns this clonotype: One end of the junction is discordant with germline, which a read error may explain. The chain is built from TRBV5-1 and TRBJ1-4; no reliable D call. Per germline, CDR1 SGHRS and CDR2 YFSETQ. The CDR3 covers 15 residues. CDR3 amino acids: CASSLTAATNEKLFF. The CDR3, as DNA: TGCGCCAGCAGCTTGACGGCAGCAACGAATGAAAAACTGTTTTTT.

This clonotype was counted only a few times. The CDR3 bases are TGTGCCAGCAGCCAAGATTCCCAAAGTCTTAGCAATCAGCCCCAGCATTTT. Translated, it gives CASSQDSQSLSNQPQHF. The J gene is TRBJ1-5, the V gene TRBV4-2; D remains unclear. The CDR3 is 17 amino acids. CDR1 is LGHNA, CDR2 YNFKEQ, per germline. V was trimmed by 0 bases and J by 0 bases, leaving 12 bases between them.

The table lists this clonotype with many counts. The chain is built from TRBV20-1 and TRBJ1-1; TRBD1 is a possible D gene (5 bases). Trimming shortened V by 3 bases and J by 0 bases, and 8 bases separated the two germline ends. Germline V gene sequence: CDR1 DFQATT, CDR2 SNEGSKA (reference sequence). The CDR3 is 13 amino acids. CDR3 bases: TGCAGTGCTAGTGGGGACGTGAACACTGAAGCTTTCTTT. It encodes CSASGDVNTEAFF.

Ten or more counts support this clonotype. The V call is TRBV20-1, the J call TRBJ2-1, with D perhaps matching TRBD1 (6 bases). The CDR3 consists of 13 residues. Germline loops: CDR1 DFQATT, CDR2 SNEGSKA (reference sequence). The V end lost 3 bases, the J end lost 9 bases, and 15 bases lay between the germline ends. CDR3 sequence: CSARIRGWIEQFF. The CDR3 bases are TGCAGTGCTAGGATCAGGGGATGGATTGAGCAGTTCTTC.

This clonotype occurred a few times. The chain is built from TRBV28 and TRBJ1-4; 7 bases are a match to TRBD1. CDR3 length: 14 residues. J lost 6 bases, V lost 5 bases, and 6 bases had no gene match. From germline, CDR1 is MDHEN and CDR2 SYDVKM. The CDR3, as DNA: TGTGCCAGCAGTCCTCAAGGGGGCGATGAAAAACTGTTTTTT. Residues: CASSPQGGDEKLFF.

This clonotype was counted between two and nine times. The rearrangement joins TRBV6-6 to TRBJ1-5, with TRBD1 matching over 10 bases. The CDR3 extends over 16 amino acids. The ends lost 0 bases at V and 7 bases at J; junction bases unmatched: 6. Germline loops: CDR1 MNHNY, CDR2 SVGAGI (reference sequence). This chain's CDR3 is CASSYSRDRGRQPQHF. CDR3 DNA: TGTGCCAGCAGTTACTCGAGGGACAGGGGTCGCCAGCCCCAGCATTTT.

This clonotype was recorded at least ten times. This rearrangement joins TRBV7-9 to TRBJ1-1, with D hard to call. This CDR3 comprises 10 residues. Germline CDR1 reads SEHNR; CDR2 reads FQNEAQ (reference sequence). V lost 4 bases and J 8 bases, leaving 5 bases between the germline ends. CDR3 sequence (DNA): TGTGCCAGCAGCTCAACCGAAGCTTTCTTT. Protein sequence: CASSSTEAFF.

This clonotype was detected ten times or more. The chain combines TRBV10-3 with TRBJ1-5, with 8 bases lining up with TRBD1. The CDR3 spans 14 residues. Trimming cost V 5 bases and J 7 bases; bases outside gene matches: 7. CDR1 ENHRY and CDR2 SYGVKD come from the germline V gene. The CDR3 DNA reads TGTGCCATCAGTCCAGGGGGCCGGGAGCAGCCCCAGCATTTT. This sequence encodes CAISPGGREQPQHF.

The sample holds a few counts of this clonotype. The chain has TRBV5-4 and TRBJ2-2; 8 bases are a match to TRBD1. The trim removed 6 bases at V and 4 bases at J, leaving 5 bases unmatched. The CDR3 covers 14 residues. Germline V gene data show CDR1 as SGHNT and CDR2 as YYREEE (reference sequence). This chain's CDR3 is CASTRQGPTGELFF. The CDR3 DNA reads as TGTGCCAGCACCCGACAGGGGCCCACCGGGGAGCTGTTTTTT.

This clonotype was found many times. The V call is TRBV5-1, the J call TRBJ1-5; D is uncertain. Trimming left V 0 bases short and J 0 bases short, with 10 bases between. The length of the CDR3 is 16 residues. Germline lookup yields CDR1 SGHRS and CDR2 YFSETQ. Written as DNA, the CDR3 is TGCGCCAGCAGCTTGGAAGGCAGTACTAGCAATCAGCCCCAGCATTTT. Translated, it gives CASSLEGSTSNQPQHF.

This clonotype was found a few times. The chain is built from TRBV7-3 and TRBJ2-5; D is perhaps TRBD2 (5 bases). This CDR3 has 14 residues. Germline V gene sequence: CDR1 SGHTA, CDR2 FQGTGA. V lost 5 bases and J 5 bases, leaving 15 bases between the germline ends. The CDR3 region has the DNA TGTGCCAGCAGCCCGTCCGGGGATAGGGAGACCCAGTACTTC. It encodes CASSPSGDRETQYF.

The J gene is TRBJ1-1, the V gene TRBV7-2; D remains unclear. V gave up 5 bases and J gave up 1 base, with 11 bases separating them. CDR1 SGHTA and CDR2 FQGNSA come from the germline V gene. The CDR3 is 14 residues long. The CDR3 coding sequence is TGTGCCAGCAGCCCGACTCAGTCGAACACTGAAGCTTTCTTT. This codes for CASSPTQSNTEAFF.

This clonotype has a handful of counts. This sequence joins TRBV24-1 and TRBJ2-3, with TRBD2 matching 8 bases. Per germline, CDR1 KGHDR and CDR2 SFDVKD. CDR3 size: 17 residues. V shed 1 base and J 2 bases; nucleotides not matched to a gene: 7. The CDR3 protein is CATSDFAGGLPTDTQYF. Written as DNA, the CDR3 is TGTGCCACCAGTGATTTCGCGGGGGGCCTACCCACAGATACGCAGTATTTT.

The CDR3 sequence is CSARREGGVYNEQFF. The CDR3 bases are TGCAGTGCTAGAAGGGAGGGGGGGGTGTACAATGAGCAGTTCTTC. The chain couples TRBV20-1 to TRBJ2-1; tentative D call: TRBD2 (7 bases). Between the trimmed V and J ends, which lost 2 bases and 4 bases, there was a span of 15 bases. The CDR3 sequence is 15 residues long. CDR1 is DFQATT, CDR2 SNEGSKA, per germline (reference sequence).

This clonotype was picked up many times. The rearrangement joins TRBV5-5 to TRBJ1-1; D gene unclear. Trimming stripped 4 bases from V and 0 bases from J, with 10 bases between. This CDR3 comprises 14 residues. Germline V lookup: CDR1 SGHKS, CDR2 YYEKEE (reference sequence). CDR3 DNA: TGTGCCAGCAGCACTCCTTCTATGAACACTGAAGCTTTCTTT. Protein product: CASSTPSMNTEAFF.

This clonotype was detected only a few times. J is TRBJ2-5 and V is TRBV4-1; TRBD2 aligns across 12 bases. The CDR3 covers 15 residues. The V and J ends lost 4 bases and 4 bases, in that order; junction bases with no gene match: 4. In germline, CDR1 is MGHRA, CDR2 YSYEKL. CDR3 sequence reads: CASSPSGGAVETQYF. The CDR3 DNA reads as TGCGCCAGCAGCCCTAGCGGGGGGGCCGTAGAGACCCAGTACTTC.

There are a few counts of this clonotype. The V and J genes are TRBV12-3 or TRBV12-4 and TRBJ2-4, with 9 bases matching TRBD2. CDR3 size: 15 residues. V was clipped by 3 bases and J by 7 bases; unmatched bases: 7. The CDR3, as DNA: TGTGCCAGCAGTTTCTGGCGGGGGGGCCACAACATTCAGTACTTC. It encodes CASSFWRGGHNIQYF.

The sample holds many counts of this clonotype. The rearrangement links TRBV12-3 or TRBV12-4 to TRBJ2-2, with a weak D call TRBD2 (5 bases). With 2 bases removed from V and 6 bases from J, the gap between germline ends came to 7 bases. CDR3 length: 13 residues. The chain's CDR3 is CASSLRESGELFF. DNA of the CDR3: TGTGCCAGCAGTTTACGGGAATCCGGGGAGCTGTTTTTT.